These 27 T cell receptor beta chains came from one sample sequenced in a study of blood T cell repertoires in COVID-19. Only in-frame clones appear in the TCRdb table, and some are missing; sequencing was by immunoSEQ multiplex PCR. Here the sample spans roughly 200,000 clones, 75% to 90% being singletons. The source material was PBMCs or T cells enriched from blood (not recorded which). These receptors were collected from a woman under 40 who had been exposed to COVID-19.

This clone came up once. The chain is built from TRBV4-2 and TRBJ2-5; TRBD1 might be the D (7 bases). The CDR3 covers 16 residues. From germline, CDR1 is LGHNA and CDR2 YNFKEQ. The V and J ends lost 1 base and 5 bases respectively, with 17 bases between them. The DNA for the CDR3 is TGTGCCAGCAGCCAAGGCGGGACAGCAACCGGGGAGACCCAGTACTTC. Translating it yields CASSQGGTATGETQYF.

The V and J genes are TRBV11-2 and TRBJ2-7, with 13 bases identical to TRBD2. The CDR3 sequence is 15 residues long. The trim removed 4 bases at V and 4 bases at J, leaving 4 bases unmatched. Germline V CDR1 and CDR2: SGHAT, FQNNGV. CDR3 in amino acids: CASSSRTSGGYEQYF. The CDR3, as DNA: TGTGCCAGCAGCTCGAGGACTAGCGGGGGATACGAGCAGTACTTC. Together with reference TRBV11-2 and TRBJ2-7, the CDR3 gives the full variable domain: EAGVAQSPRYKIIEKRQSVAFWCNPISGHATLYWYQQILGQGPKLLIQFQNNGVVDDSQLPKDRFSAERLKGVDSTLKIQPAKLEDSAVYLCASSSRTSGGYEQYFGPGTRLTVT.

The J gene is TRBJ2-5, the V gene TRBV27; 10 bases match TRBD2. CDR1 is MNHEY and CDR2 is SMNVEV in the germline V gene (reference sequence). The CDR3 has 19 amino acids. V lost 0 bases and J lost 0; bases outside the gene matches: 10. The CDR3 here is CASSLSSGGHSGNQETQYF. CDR3 DNA: TGTGCCAGCAGTTTATCTAGCGGGGGGCATTCTGGAAACCAAGAGACCCAGTACTTC.

The chain combines TRBV18 with TRBJ1-1, with TRBD1 as a possible D gene (6 bases). The length of the CDR3 is 14 residues. Germline CDR1 reads KGHSH; CDR2 reads LQKENI. The germline V and J ends were trimmed by 6 bases and 0 bases, with 11 bases remaining between them. CDR3 in amino acids: CASSPGTLNTEAFF. The CDR3 DNA reads TGTGCCAGCTCGCCCGGGACACTGAACACTGAAGCTTTCTTT.

This clone was detected once. CDR3 sequence reads: CASSYLGNYGYTF. The CDR3 DNA reads TGTGCCAGCAGTTACCTGGGCAACTATGGCTACACCTTC. This rearrangement joins TRBV6-2 or TRBV6-3 to TRBJ1-2, with no clear D. V was pared by 2 bases and J by 2 bases, with 6 bases between. The CDR3 has 13 amino acids. Germline CDR1 is MNHEY and CDR2 is SVGEGT.

The chain couples TRBV30 to TRBJ2-1; TRBD2 matches at 12 bases. V trimming: 0 bases; J trimming: 1 base; junction bases outside the gene matches: 10. The CDR3 spans 19 residues. Germline V lookup: CDR1 GTSNPN, CDR2 SVGIG (reference sequence). The CDR3 DNA sequence: TGTGCCTGGAGTGTAGGGCTAGCGGGGGGGCTAGGATCCTACAATGAGCAGTTCTTC. Encoded protein: CAWSVGLAGGLGSYNEQFF.

The chain has TRBV7-6 and TRBJ2-2; weak D call: TRBD2 (6 bases). V lost 5 bases and J 6 bases, leaving 16 bases between the germline ends. Per germline, CDR1 SGHVS and CDR2 FNYEAQ. This CDR3 contains 15 residues. The CDR3 coding sequence is TGTGCCAGCAGCCCCAGACTAGTAGAGGCCGGGGAGCTGTTTTTT. Protein product: CASSPRLVEAGELFF.

The rearrangement links TRBV20-1 to TRBJ2-7; 7 positions match TRBD2. The CDR3 contains 11 residues. CDR1 DFQATT and CDR2 SNEGSKA come from the germline V gene (reference sequence). V shed 5 bases and J 9 bases; nucleotides not matched to a gene: 7. The CDR3 protein is CSAQRWGGQYF. CDR3 DNA sequence: TGCAGTGCTCAACGGTGGGGGGGGCAGTACTTC.

This chain uses TRBV5-1 with TRBJ1-2, with 7 bases fitting TRBD1. CDR1 and CDR2 (germline): SGHRS, YFSETQ. The CDR3 runs to 18 residues. With 3 bases clipped from V and 2 bases from J, the junction kept 16 bases outside the gene matches. CDR3 loop: CASSSWTGRVNRNYGYTF. The DNA of the CDR3 is TGCGCCAGCAGCTCCTGGACAGGAAGAGTAAATCGAAACTATGGCTACACCTTC.

The gene calls are TRBV7-2 and TRBJ2-3; D is unresolved. Deletions cut 5 bases from V and 1 base from J, with 4 bases between. The CDR3 spans 12 residues. From germline, CDR1 is SGHTA and CDR2 FQGNSA. CDR3 amino acids: CASSPGTDTQYF. In DNA form, the CDR3 reads TGTGCCAGCAGCCCAGGCACAGATACGCAGTATTTT.

About this clone: The same CDR3 also results from other DNA sequences found in this sample. The rearrangement uses TRBV5-1 and TRBJ2-1; D may be TRBD1 (5 bases). Trimming removed 2 bases at V and 6 bases at J, with 9 bases between. Germline V gene lookup returns CDR1 SGHRS and CDR2 YFSETQ. The CDR3 runs 13 residues. CDR3 loop: CASSFQGSNEQFF. In nucleotides, the CDR3 is TGCGCCAGCAGCTTCCAGGGCTCCAATGAGCAGTTCTTC. Based on the CDR3 plus reference TRBV5-1 and TRBJ2-1, the full variable domain is KAGVTQTPRYLIKTRGQQVTLSCSPISGHRSVSWYQQTPGQGLQFLFEYFSETQRNKGNFPGRFSGRQFSNSRSEMNVSTLELGDSALYLCASSFQGSNEQFFGPGTRLTVL.

The chain has TRBV28 and TRBJ2-7, with TRBD1 matching 8 bases. CDR3 length: 15 amino acids. Germline V lookup: CDR1 MDHEN, CDR2 SYDVKM. With 5 bases clipped from V and 2 bases from J, the junction kept 8 bases outside the gene matches. CDR3 nucleotides: TGTGCCAGCAGTCCCCGGACAGGGTGGCCCTACGAGCAGTACTTC. Its protein is CASSPRTGWPYEQYF. Variable domain in full (rest from reference TRBV28 and TRBJ2-7): DVKVTQSSRYLVKRTGEKVFLECVQDMDHENMFWYRQDPGLGLRLIYFSYDVKMKEKGDIPEGYSVSREKKERFSLILESASTNQTSMYLCASSPRTGWPYEQYFGPGTRLTVT.

This chain joins TRBV3-1 (or the pseudogene TRBV3-2) and TRBJ1-1, with D tentatively TRBD1 (6 bases). This CDR3 has 15 amino acids. Trimming took off 4 bases at V and 0 bases at J, with 12 bases between the two ends. Germline V CDR1 and CDR2: LGHDT, YNNKEL (reference sequence). CDR3 nucleotide sequence: TGTGCCAGCAGCCGGGGGCTCGTTATGAACACTGAAGCTTTCTTT. Protein product: CASSRGLVMNTEAFF.

The chain uses TRBV7-6 and TRBJ2-1, with TRBD2 identical over 9 bases. V was pared by 1 base and J by 6 bases, with 4 bases of the junction left unmatched. Germline V gives CDR1 SGHVS, CDR2 FNYEAQ. The CDR3 spans 15 residues. As DNA, the CDR3 is TGTGCCAGCAGCTTAGACGCGGGGGGGGCCAATGAGCAGTTCTTC. Amino acid sequence: CASSLDAGGANEQFF.

V is TRBV27 and J is TRBJ1-6; tentative D call: TRBD1 (6 bases). The germline gives CDR1 MNHEY, CDR2 SMNVEV (reference sequence). V lost 4 bases and J lost 6, with 10 bases in between. This CDR3 is 14 amino acids long. The DNA of the CDR3 is TGTGCCAGCAGTTGGGACACTTCTAATTCACCCCTCCACTTT. It codes for CASSWDTSNSPLHF.

In this sample, this clone turned up once. The V call is TRBV11-3, the J call TRBJ2-3, with D perhaps TRBD2 (6 bases). The CDR3 runs to 15 residues. Deletions cut 3 bases from V and 2 bases from J, with 12 bases between. CDR1 is SGHNT and CDR2 is YENEEA in the germline V gene. In DNA form, the CDR3 reads TGTGCCAGCAGCTTGGAGGGGACTCCCACAGATACGCAGTATTTT. Translation gives CASSLEGTPTDTQYF.

V gene TRBV18 combines with J gene TRBJ2-3; 16 nucleotides align to TRBD2. Germline V gene sequence: CDR1 KGHSH, CDR2 LQKENI. The junction had 10 bases not matched to a gene; V was cut back by 3 bases and J by 4 bases. This CDR3 is 19 amino acids long. Written as DNA, the CDR3 is TGTGCCAGCTCACCTCCTGGGACTAGCGGGGGGGCCCGCCCAGATACGCAGTATTTT. This sequence encodes CASSPPGTSGGARPDTQYF.

The chain uses TRBV3-1 (or the pseudogene TRBV3-2) and TRBJ2-5; 9 bases align to TRBD2. J lost 2 bases, V lost 5 bases, and 6 bases had no gene match. There are 15 residues in the CDR3. CDR1 is LGHDT, CDR2 YNNKEL, per germline (reference sequence). Written as DNA, the CDR3 is TGTGCCAGCAGCTCAAAGCGGGGGGCACAAGAGACCCAGTACTTC. This translates into CASSSKRGAQETQYF.

The chain carries TRBV28 and TRBJ1-2, with no clear D. Per the germline V gene, CDR1 is MDHEN and CDR2 is SYDVKM. CDR3 size: 15 residues. Trimming cost V 7 bases and J 0 bases, with 15 bases left between them. CDR3 bases: TGTGCCAGCACTCGGGAACCCACAGCTAACTATGGCTACACCTTC. Residues: CASTREPTANYGYTF.

V and J are TRBV7-9 and TRBJ2-6, with 7 bases fitting TRBD1. V shed 0 bases and J 4 bases; nucleotides not matched to a gene: 3. Germline V lookup: CDR1 SEHNR, CDR2 FQNEAQ (reference sequence). This CDR3 contains 16 residues. CDR3 nucleotide sequence: TGTGCCAGCAGCTTAGCGCCGGGACAGGGGGCCAACGTCCTGACTTTC. Translated, it gives CASSLAPGQGANVLTF.

The genes are TRBV7-9 and TRBJ1-3; D gene ambiguous. Germline V lookup: CDR1 SEHNR, CDR2 FQNEAQ (reference sequence). The length of the CDR3 is 14 residues. The germline V and J ends were trimmed by 4 bases and 1 base, with 8 bases remaining between them. The CDR3 nucleotides are TGTGCCAGCAGCTCCATCCATTCTGGAAACACCATATATTTT. Its protein is CASSSIHSGNTIYF.

This rearrangement joins TRBV11-2 to TRBJ1-2; no clear D gene. CDR1 SGHAT and CDR2 FQNNGV come from the germline V gene. This CDR3 is built from 13 residues. V was cut by 2 bases and J by 3 bases, with 7 bases left in between. CDR3 bases: TGTGCCAGCAGCTTACAGGAGGACTATGGCTACACCTTC. It specifies CASSLQEDYGYTF.

V is TRBV5-1 and J is TRBJ1-6; the D gene is possibly TRBD1 (5 bases). The length of the CDR3 is 14 residues. V was cut by 4 bases and J by 10 bases, with 15 bases left in between. Per the germline V gene, CDR1 is SGHRS and CDR2 is YFSETQ. The CDR3 protein is CASSPGSPKSPLHF. DNA for the CDR3: TGCGCCAGCAGCCCAGGGTCTCCAAAATCACCCCTCCACTTT.

This clone has a single count. The rearrangement joins TRBV6-6 to TRBJ2-2, with 7 bases matching TRBD1. Unmatched junction bases numbered 8, after V lost 6 bases and J lost 10 bases. Per the germline V gene, CDR1 is MNHNY and CDR2 is SVGAGI (reference sequence). CDR3 length equals 13 residues. The CDR3 spells CASRWGQPAELFF. CDR3 nucleotides: TGTGCCAGCAGATGGGGACAGCCCGCGGAGCTGTTTTTT.

V usage is TRBV11-3 and J usage is TRBJ1-4; 8 bases line up with TRBD1. The CDR3 loop spans 15 amino acids. CDR1 is SGHNT and CDR2 is YENEEA in the germline V gene. The V gene end was trimmed by 5 bases and the J gene end by 8 bases; junction bases not matched to a gene: 10. The CDR3 DNA sequence: TGTGCCAGCAGCAAAGGACAGGGCACAGGGGAAAAACTGTTTTTT. Translating it yields CASSKGQGTGEKLFF.

The chain carries TRBV9 and TRBJ1-1, with 10 positions matching TRBD1. Germline CDR1 is SGDLS and CDR2 is YYNGEE. The CDR3 totals 17 residues. J gave up 0 bases and V 3 bases, and 8 bases lay outside the gene matches. The CDR3 sequence is CASSGEDRGRMNTEAFF. As DNA, the CDR3 is TGTGCCAGCAGCGGGGAAGACAGGGGGCGAATGAACACTGAAGCTTTCTTT.

This chain joins TRBV29-1 and TRBJ2-5; 8 positions match TRBD2. CDR1 and CDR2 (germline): SQVTM, ANQGSEA. The CDR3 extends over 13 amino acids. The CDR3, as DNA: TGCAGTGCTGCGGGAGGATACATGGAGACCCAGTACTTC. Its translation: CSAAGGYMETQYF. The whole variable domain, remainder taken from reference TRBV29-1 and TRBJ2-5, is SAVISQKPSRDICQRGTSLTIQCQVDSQVTMMFWYRQQPGQSLTLIATANQGSEATYESGFVIDKFPISRPNLTFSTLTVSNMSPEDSSIYLCSAAGGYMETQYFGPGTRLLVL.